This is a list of T cell receptor beta chains from one sample in a study of CD8 T cells in Susac syndrome. TCRdb processed the immunoSEQ multiplex PCR reads anew with MiXCR; each CDR3 protein has one entry. The data contain about 240,000 distinct CDR3 sequences, about 96% of them seen just once; the ten biggest clones take up approximately 0.1%. Sequenced material: CD4+ T cells from PBMCs. The origin of the receptors is a human donor with Susac syndrome. The CDR3 runs from the conserved cysteine through the conserved F or W. Fields, in order: J gene, clone size, D gene, CDR3 length, V gene, CDR3 DNA, CDR3 protein. D genes are given only for firm matches. Only some rows state a clone size, as once, few, many or a class for expanded clones.

>TRBJ2-7|NA|NA|11|TRBV5-4
TGTGCCAGCAGCCTGGGGACAACGCAGTACTTC
CASSLGTTQYF
>TRBJ2-5|NA|TRBD2|15|TRBV4-1
TGCGCCAGCAGTGCACCGGGACTACCCCGCGAGACCCAGTACTTC
CASSAPGLPRETQYF
>TRBJ2-4|NA|NA|17|TRBV12-3/TRBV12-4
TGTGCCAGCAGTCCGCGGCTGGGAGGTATTCATAAATACATTCAGTACTTC
CASSPRLGGIHKYIQYF
>TRBJ2-5|NA|NA|13|TRBV2
TGTGCCAGCCAACCCCGAAAGGAAGAGACCCAGTACTTC
CASQPRKEETQYF
>TRBJ2-1|NA|NA|11|TRBV21-1
TGTGCCAGCAGCAAAGTGGGGGGGAGGTTCTTC
CASSKVGGRFF
>TRBJ2-6|NA|NA|16|TRBV3-1
TGTGCCAGCGGTGAACAGGCGAAGTCTGGGGCCAACGTCCTGACTTTC
CASGEQAKSGANVLTF
>TRBJ2-5|NA|TRBD2|14|TRBV9
TGTGCCAGCAGCACCCGGACTAGCGGCGGGACCCAGTACTTC
CASSTRTSGGTQYF
>TRBJ2-7|NA|NA|13|TRBV5-1
TGCGCCAGTCGACCAGGACAGAGCTACGAGCAGTACTTC
CASRPGQSYEQYF
>TRBJ1-2|NA|TRBD1|13|TRBV7-3
TGTGCCAGCAGCTCGGACAGGGGGAATGGCTACACCTTC
CASSSDRGNGYTF
>TRBJ2-2|NA|NA|18|TRBV27
TGTGCCAGCAAGGGGTTAGGGGGGAGACAAGCGAACACCGGGGAGCTGTTTTTT
CASKGLGGRQANTGELFF
>TRBJ2-3|NA|TRBD1|13|TRBV29-1
TGCAGCGTATCACGACAGGGTCCTGATACGCAGTATTTT
CSVSRQGPDTQYF
>TRBJ2-7|NA|TRBD2|15|TRBV14
TGTGCCAGCAGCCAGGTAGCGGGAGTAATGGGCGAGCAGTACTTC
CASSQVAGVMGEQYF
>TRBJ2-3|NA|NA|13|TRBV29-1
TGCAGCGTTGAGAAGACCAGCACAGATACGCAGTATTTT
CSVEKTSTDTQYF
>TRBJ1-2|NA|NA|14|TRBV4-1
TGCGCCAGCAGCCAAGTAGGTCTCTTCTATGGCTACACCTTC
CASSQVGLFYGYTF
>TRBJ2-3|NA|NA|13|TRBV19
TGTGCCAGTAGTAAGGGTCATACAGATACGCAGTATTTT
CASSKGHTDTQYF
>TRBJ1-2|once|NA|12|TRBV30
TGTGCCTGGAGTACGCGGCCCAATGGCTACACCTTC
CAWSTRPNGYTF
>TRBJ1-1|NA|TRBD1|15|TRBV5-1
TGCGCCAGCAGCTTGGACGGACAGGACTACACTGAAGCTTTCTTT
CASSLDGQDYTEAFF
>TRBJ2-1|NA|TRBD2|16|TRBV6-1
TGTGCCAGCATCTGGAGGGCGGGGGTGACGGGCAATGAGCAGTTCTTC
CASIWRAGVTGNEQFF
>TRBJ2-1|once|NA|17|TRBV4-1
TGCGCCAGCAGCCAAGTGTGGGGCGGGAATTGGTACAATGAGCAGTTCTTC
CASSQVWGGNWYNEQFF
>TRBJ2-5|NA|TRBD1|15|TRBV5-1
TGCGCCAGCAGCTTACGACAGGGGGCGGGAGAGACCCAGTACTTC
CASSLRQGAGETQYF
>TRBJ2-5|NA|NA|13|TRBV7-2
TGTGCCAGCAGTCAAGGGGCAGTGGAGACCCAGTACTTC
CASSQGAVETQYF
>TRBJ2-7|NA|NA|11|TRBV27
TGTGCCAGCAGTTTCAACTACGAGCAGTACTTC
CASSFNYEQYF
>TRBJ1-2|NA|NA|13|TRBV6-5
TGTGCCAGCAGCAACGGACAGATCTATGGCTACACCTTC
CASSNGQIYGYTF
>TRBJ2-3|NA|NA|16|TRBV5-1
TGCGCCAGCAGCTTGAGTCTTGGCCGGAGCACAGATACGCAGTATTTT
CASSLSLGRSTDTQYF
>TRBJ1-1|NA|NA|15|TRBV14
TGTGCCAGCAGCCAAGATCCCCCTGGATGGGCTGAAGCTTTCTTT
CASSQDPPGWAEAFF
>TRBJ1-1|NA|NA|14|TRBV20-1
TGCAGTGCCCCTCCCGGGCAGAGGAACACTGAAGCTTTCTTT
CSAPPGQRNTEAFF
>TRBJ2-7|NA|NA|11|TRBV7-9
TGTGCCAGCAGCTTAATAATTGCGCAGTACTTC
CASSLIIAQYF
>TRBJ2-5|NA|TRBD2|16|TRBV4-1
TGCGCCAGCAGCCAGGGACTAGCGACACGCCAAGAGACCCAGTACTTC
CASSQGLATRQETQYF
>TRBJ1-2|NA|NA|14|TRBV7-2
TGTGCCAGCAGCCAGGGTTGGTCTAACTATGGCTACACCTTC
CASSQGWSNYGYTF
>TRBJ1-2|NA|TRBD1|13|TRBV20-1
TGCAGTGCTACGGGACAGATTAACTATGGCTACACCTTC
CSATGQINYGYTF
>TRBJ2-7|NA|NA|15|TRBV4-1
TGCGCCAGCAGCCACCAAGTAACTAGAACCTACGAGCAGTACTTC
CASSHQVTRTYEQYF
>TRBJ2-2|NA|NA|13|TRBV20-1
TGCAGTGCTAAGACGGGCAACACCGGGGAGCTGTTTTTT
CSAKTGNTGELFF
>TRBJ2-7|NA|NA|14|TRBV20-1
TGCAGTGCTGGAGGGGGGGTCTCAACCTACGAGCAGTACTTC
CSAGGGVSTYEQYF
>TRBJ1-5|NA|NA|13|TRBV3-1
TGTGCCAGCAGCCACGGGGGAAATCAGCCCCAGCATTTT
CASSHGGNQPQHF
>TRBJ2-1|NA|TRBD2|16|TRBV3-1
TGTGCCAGCAGCCAAGGAGGGCGGACTAGCGTAGATGAGCAGTTCTTC
CASSQGGRTSVDEQFF
>TRBJ2-1|NA|TRBD2|16|TRBV7-9
TGTGCCAGCAGCTCTCGACCGGGACTAGATTACAATGAGCAGTTCTTC
CASSSRPGLDYNEQFF
>TRBJ2-3|NA|NA|14|TRBV6-4
TGTGCCAGCAGTGTTGGATCTAAAGGAGATACGCAGTATTTT
CASSVGSKGDTQYF
>TRBJ1-5|NA|NA|13|TRBV2
TGTGCCAGCAGGGGACTCGGCAATCAGCCCCAGCATTTT
CASRGLGNQPQHF
>TRBJ1-5|NA|NA|14|TRBV20-1
TGCAGTGCTAGAGTACCCCATAGCAATCAGCCCCAGCATTTT
CSARVPHSNQPQHF
>TRBJ2-3|NA|NA|15|TRBV12-3/TRBV12-4
TGTGCCAGCATCCCGGGGACACATAGCACAGATACGCAGTATTTT
CASIPGTHSTDTQYF
>TRBJ2-1|once|NA|15|TRBV20-1
TGCAGTGCTATGAATCTGGTAGCACTAGGCTATGAGCAGTTCTTC
CSAMNLVALGYEQFF
>TRBJ1-2|NA|NA|13|TRBV18
TGTGCCAGCTCACCACCTGCAGGGTATGGCTACACCTTC
CASSPPAGYGYTF
>TRBJ1-3|NA|TRBD1|14|TRBV4-1
TGCGCCAGCAGCCGCGACAGGGCTGGAAACACCATATATTTT
CASSRDRAGNTIYF
>TRBJ1-1|NA|NA|13|TRBV30
TGTGCCTGGAGTGTATCTTGGGGCACTGAAGCTTTCTTT
CAWSVSWGTEAFF
>TRBJ1-2|NA|NA|13|TRBV12-3/TRBV12-4
TGTGCCAGCAGTTTAGTCGAGAGGGATGGCTACACCTTC
CASSLVERDGYTF
>TRBJ2-1|NA|NA|12|TRBV20-1
TGCAGTGCCAAACTCCAGAACAATGAGCAGTTCTTC
CSAKLQNNEQFF
>TRBJ2-3|NA|NA|13|TRBV6-6
TGTGCCAGCAGTCGCCGGGACTTTTGGACGCAGTATTTT
CASSRRDFWTQYF
>TRBJ2-1|NA|NA|16|TRBV5-4
TGTGCCAGCAGCTGGGAGGCCTCCGTTACCTACAATGAGCAGTTCTTC
CASSWEASVTYNEQFF
>TRBJ2-7|once|NA|13|TRBV2
TGTGCCGGAAGACTAGAGCTGCCCTACGAGCAGTACTTC
CAGRLELPYEQYF
>TRBJ1-2|NA|NA|13|TRBV5-1
TGCGCCAGCAGCCTTATTGAAGACTATGGCTACACCTTC
CASSLIEDYGYTF
>TRBJ1-1|NA|NA|14|TRBV20-1
TGCAGTGCTAAACCGGGCTCTATTAACACTGAAGCTTTCTTT
CSAKPGSINTEAFF
>TRBJ2-7|NA|NA|11|TRBV28
TGTGCCAGCGGGGGCGCCTACGAGCAGTACTTC
CASGGAYEQYF
>TRBJ1-1|NA|NA|11|TRBV29-1
TGCAGCGTTGTGGGGAACACTGAAGCTTTCTTT
CSVVGNTEAFF
>TRBJ1-1|NA|TRBD1|13|TRBV7-6
TGTGCCAGTGCAGGACAGGAGAACACTGAAGCTTTCTTT
CASAGQENTEAFF